The entry below describes one T cell receptor beta chain. Its antigen target is currently unknown. Per-base qualities were not stored, and no clone one base away is much larger. Other DNA sequences from this sample encode an identical CDR3 as well. Per the germline V gene (reference sequence), LNHDA is the CDR1 and SQIVND is the CDR2. The CDR3, cysteine through phenylalanine, is 12 amino acids long. Only CDR3 DNA remains: 36 bases, in frame from the first base. V and J lose 3 bases and 3 bases, and a span of 3 bases separates them. The data belong to a study of T cell responses to AZD1222 COVID-19 vaccine (dated by TCRdb to the early 2020s). Looking at the study overall: AZD1222 recipients given second doses at about 4 weeks or at about 12 weeks were pooled, since spike-specific TCR depth and breadth were not found to differ between the two schedules. TCR sequencing covered 233 trial participants: about 210 given two doses of AZD1222 and about 26 given two doses of MenACWY control vaccine. Trial participants were enrolled into age subgroups of 18-55, 56-69 and 70-plus years, which contained roughly 150, 30 and 60 TCR-sequenced participants, respectively.

Sample time point, as interpreted from the label and publication: baseline before first vaccination. The vaccinee samples were drawn from two UK trials, COV001 and COV002, one of which was a single-blind randomized controlled phase 2/3 trial testing AZD1222 (ChAdOx1 nCoV-19) in healthy adults. For TCRbeta chain sequencing, PBMC samples were collected from trial participants at day 0 and at day 28 after the second dose. The paper as a whole reports these results and caveats: Nearly half of unique spike-specific TCRs reportedly recognized epitopes outside regions mutated in the B.1.351 and B.1.1.7 variants. The whole spike protein was spanned by vaccine-associated CD4 TCRs, and dominant responses were seen in regions 160-218 and 743-854. Conclusions about previously exposed vaccinees are limited because only six or seven AZD1222 recipients were SARS-CoV-2 seropositive at baseline. The 56-69-year group was small, and its depth increase did not reach significance, likely because of low power. No day 14 peak-response samples were available, so repertoires were characterized only after the peak T cell response. A significant rise in spike-specific TCR breadth and depth was observed after two AZD1222 doses relative to day 0 and relative to MenACWY recipients. Participants were mostly white British and included more females than males, and it was suggested by the authors that clonal diversity may have been underestimated.

The CDR3 regions of human TCRbeta chains were analyzed by immunosequencing. In the paper's pipeline: TCRs in the repertoires were matched against a reference library of SARS-CoV-2-specific TCRs that had been generated with the MIRA antigen-specificity platform. Breadth was defined as the fraction of unique TCRs that were SARS-CoV-2-associated, and depth was defined as the fraction of total T cells that were SARS-CoV-2-associated. Using the MIRA data, every spike-specific TCR was mapped to the spike region that the TCR reacted to and assigned to either a CD4 or a CD8 class. Log10-transformed breadth and depth values were compared by one-way ANOVA with Sidak's multiple comparisons tests. TCRdb obtained this table from immuneACCESS and retained in-frame rearrangements with V and J assigned. These tables miss some clones; where compared with another copy, unresolved V genes account for less than half of the shortfall, and the remainder is unexplained. The V and J calls and clone size are taken from that table; D and trimming were inferred from the DNA. The sample profile shows 150,000 or so clones; around nine tenths of them were found once. The ten largest clones add up to about 4.8% of the sample.

The clonotype comes from an adult in good health. Sequencing was performed on peripheral blood, taken on day 0 of AZD1222 vaccination. The rearranged chain carries TRBV19 and TRBJ1-5; no D gene can be assigned with confidence. The CDR3 region reads CASSILNQPQHF. The nucleotide sequence reads TGTGCCAGTAGTATCCTCAATCAGCCCCAGCATTTT.